The 19 T cell receptor beta chains listed next were all sequenced from one sample in a study of cytomegalovirus exposure and HLA in healthy donors. With 60 Vbeta and 13 Jbeta primers, the PCR was carried out. The protocol was immunoSEQ multiplex PCR, while the TCRdb copy is restricted to in-frame clones and leaves out a portion. The sample yields approximately 120,000 clones, 70% to 85% seen once. The specimen sequenced was PBMCs. Receptors were obtained from a woman in her forties or fifties in good health and CMV-seronegative.

For the CDR3, the DNA is TGCGCCAGCAGCTTGGGTCAGGGGGCGAACACTGAAGCTTTCTTT. Amino acid sequence: CASSLGQGANTEAFF. This chain uses TRBV5-1 with TRBJ1-1; the match to TRBD1 covers 8 bases. The CDR3 extends over 15 amino acids. With 0 bases clipped from V and 1 base from J, the junction kept 2 bases outside the gene matches. Germline V gene sequence: CDR1 SGHRS, CDR2 YFSETQ.

The chain is built from TRBV18 and TRBJ1-1; maybe TRBD1 (6 bases). The CDR3 runs 16 residues. Germline CDR1 and CDR2: KGHSH and LQKENI. Trimming stripped 0 bases from V and 1 base from J, with 12 bases between. The CDR3 region is CASSPPRRGPNTEAFF. DNA of the CDR3: TGTGCCAGCTCACCACCGCGGCGGGGGCCGAACACTGAAGCTTTCTTT.

This chain connects TRBV6-5 to TRBJ1-5, with D perhaps matching TRBD1 (5 bases). V shed 3 bases and J shed 3 bases, with 12 bases lying between them. The CDR3 spans 15 residues. Per germline, CDR1 MNHEY and CDR2 SVGAGI. The CDR3 sequence is CASSYIGGDNQPQHF. CDR3 bases: TGTGCCAGCAGTTATATTGGAGGGGACAATCAGCCCCAGCATTTT.

The chain links TRBV19 to TRBJ2-7; D perhaps matches TRBD2 (7 bases). Germline-derived CDR1 and CDR2 are LNHDA and SQIVND (reference sequence). V was trimmed by 2 bases and J by 4 bases, leaving 12 bases between them. The CDR3 consists of 14 residues. CDR3 protein: CASSISGDTYEQYF. CDR3 sequence (DNA): TGTGCCAGTAGTATAAGCGGGGACACGTACGAGCAGTACTTC. The entire variable domain, with the rest obtained from reference TRBV19 and TRBJ2-7, is as follows: DGGITQSPKYLFRKEGQNVTLSCEQNLNHDAMYWYRQDPGQGLRLIYYSQIVNDFQKGDIAEGYSVSREKKESFPLTVTSAQKNPTAFYLCASSISGDTYEQYFGPGTRLTVT.

The V and J genes are TRBV19 and TRBJ2-2; TRBD1 matches at 8 bases. With 2 bases clipped from V and 6 bases from J, the junction kept 8 bases outside the gene matches. CDR3 length: 16 amino acids. Germline V gene sequence: CDR1 LNHDA, CDR2 SQIVND (reference sequence). The CDR3 sequence: CASSITRRGQPGELFF. The CDR3 nucleotides read TGTGCCAGTAGTATAACCCGCAGGGGGCAACCCGGGGAGCTGTTTTTT.

This clone has a handful of counts. This chain uses TRBV9 with TRBJ2-7; the match to TRBD2 covers 8 bases. Losses at the gene ends were 0 bases for V and 6 bases for J; bases not matched to a gene: 8. Germline V gene sequence: CDR1 SGDLS, CDR2 YYNGEE. The CDR3 length is 15 residues. The CDR3 sequence is CASSVGGTSPSEQYF. For the CDR3, the DNA is TGTGCCAGCAGCGTAGGTGGGACTAGTCCCAGCGAGCAGTACTTC.

This chain uses TRBV29-1 with TRBJ2-1; D remains unclear. Trimming cost V 4 bases and J 2 bases, with 9 bases left between them. Germline CDR1 SQVTM, CDR2 ANQGSEA. CDR3 length: 13 amino acids. CDR3 DNA: TGCAGCGTTGCATCAGCGCCCTACAATGAGCAGTTCTTC. As protein: CSVASAPYNEQFF.

The CDR3 loop reads CASSFGGIDQPQHF. As DNA, the CDR3 is TGTGCCAGCAGCTTCGGGGGAATCGATCAGCCCCAGCATTTT. The J gene is TRBJ1-5, the V gene TRBV7-8, with D perhaps matching TRBD1 (5 bases). This CDR3 is 14 amino acids long. From germline, CDR1 is SGHVS and CDR2 FQNEAQ. V was shortened by 3 bases and J by 5 bases, with 11 bases between the two germline ends.

The chain is built from TRBV5-6 and TRBJ1-2; D is unclear. V lost 7 bases and J lost 7, with 14 bases in between. The CDR3 consists of 12 residues. CDR1 SGHDT and CDR2 YYEEEE come from the germline V gene. CDR3 DNA: TGTGCCAGCGGCGGCCCTTATAGTGGCTACACCTTC. Protein sequence: CASGGPYSGYTF.

The V call is TRBV9, the J call TRBJ2-1; perhaps TRBD1 as D (5 bases). There are 15 residues in the CDR3. Germline V gene data show CDR1 as SGDLS and CDR2 as YYNGEE. Trimming shortened V by 0 bases and J by 6 bases, and 13 bases separated the two germline ends. DNA for the CDR3: TGTGCCAGCAGCGTAGAGTCAGGGTCATCCAATGAGCAGTTCTTC. Amino acids: CASSVESGSSNEQFF. Complete variable domain (other parts from reference TRBV9 and TRBJ2-1): DSGVTQTPKHLITATGQRVTLRCSPRSGDLSVYWYQQSLDQGLQFLIQYYNGEERAKGNILERFSAQQFPDLHSELNLSSLELGDSALYFCASSVESGSSNEQFFGPGTRLTVL.

The chain combines TRBV19 with TRBJ2-5, with D perhaps matching TRBD2 (6 bases). CDR1 and CDR2 from the germline V gene are LNHDA and SQIVND (reference sequence). CDR3 length: 15 amino acids. The V end lost 4 bases, the J end lost 2 bases, and 14 bases lay between the germline ends. The CDR3 sequence is CASSRRDAIQETQYF. The CDR3 nucleotides are TGTGCCAGTAGTAGGAGGGACGCGATTCAAGAGACCCAGTACTTC.

This clone showed up just a few times. The gene calls are TRBV27 and TRBJ2-2; maybe TRBD2 (6 bases). The CDR3 is 18 residues long. V was trimmed by 4 bases and J by 2 bases, leaving 20 bases between them. Looked up from germline, CDR1 is MNHEY and CDR2 is SMNVEV (reference sequence). CDR3 in DNA: TGTGCCAGCAGTTCCTCGTTCCCCGGGACTTTAAACACCGGGGAGCTGTTTTTT. Amino acids: CASSSSFPGTLNTGELFF.

This chain uses TRBV6-5 with TRBJ1-1; no clear D. The germline V gene has CDR1 MNHEY and CDR2 SVGAGI. Trimming pared 6 bases from V and 3 bases from J, leaving 14 bases between. The CDR3 is 14 residues long. CDR3: CASSARAVYTEAFF. As DNA, the CDR3 is TGTGCCAGCAGCGCGAGAGCGGTTTACACTGAAGCTTTCTTT.

This clone has only a few counts. The chain uses TRBV7-8 and TRBJ1-5, with a tentative D call TRBD1 (6 bases). Looked up from germline, CDR1 is SGHVS and CDR2 is FQNEAQ. This CDR3 has 14 amino acids. Trimming removed 5 bases from V and 3 bases from J, with 11 bases in between. The CDR3 region is CASSRDTNNQPQHF. DNA of the CDR3: TGTGCCAGCAGCCGGGACACCAACAATCAGCCCCAGCATTTT.

The genes are TRBV18 and TRBJ2-3, with a weak D call TRBD1 (6 bases). Germline V gene sequence: CDR1 KGHSH, CDR2 LQKENI. This CDR3 contains 15 residues. V was pared by 4 bases and J by 0 bases, with 11 bases between. The CDR3 protein is CASSQQGTSTDTQYF. DNA of the CDR3: TGTGCCAGCTCACAACAGGGAACTAGCACAGATACGCAGTATTTT.

This clone showed up just a few times. V usage is TRBV27 and J usage is TRBJ2-3; possibly TRBD2 for D (5 bases). The V and J ends lost 6 bases and 4 bases respectively, with 14 bases between them. This CDR3 spans 14 amino acids. Germline CDR1 is MNHEY and CDR2 is SMNVEV (reference sequence). CDR3 in amino acids: CASRFAGNPDTQYF. CDR3 coding DNA: TGTGCCAGCAGGTTTGCGGGTAACCCAGATACGCAGTATTTT.

V gene TRBV7-3 combines with J gene TRBJ2-3; tentative D call: TRBD2 (5 bases). Trimming left V 5 bases short and J 2 bases short, with 11 bases between. From germline, CDR1 is SGHTA and CDR2 FQGTGA. This CDR3 comprises 14 residues. In DNA form, the CDR3 reads TGTGCCAGCAGCCCCGGAGGATACACAGATACGCAGTATTTT. Translating gives CASSPGGYTDTQYF.

V is TRBV19 and J is TRBJ1-5; D is ambiguous. Germline CDR1 LNHDA, CDR2 SQIVND (reference sequence). With 4 bases removed from V and 1 base from J, the gap between germline ends came to 8 bases. The CDR3 contains 14 residues. The CDR3 region has the DNA TGTGCCAGTAGTAGTGACATAAGCAATCAGCCCCAGCATTTT. It is translated as CASSSDISNQPQHF.

This clone has only a few counts. V usage is TRBV27 and J usage is TRBJ1-4; the D is unclear. The V and J ends lost 7 bases and 8 bases respectively, with 14 bases between them. Germline-derived CDR1 and CDR2 are MNHEY and SMNVEV (reference sequence). The CDR3 has 13 residues. The DNA for the CDR3 is TGTGCCAGCACTATCGGTCTCCTCGAAAAACTGTTTTTT. Residues: CASTIGLLEKLFF.